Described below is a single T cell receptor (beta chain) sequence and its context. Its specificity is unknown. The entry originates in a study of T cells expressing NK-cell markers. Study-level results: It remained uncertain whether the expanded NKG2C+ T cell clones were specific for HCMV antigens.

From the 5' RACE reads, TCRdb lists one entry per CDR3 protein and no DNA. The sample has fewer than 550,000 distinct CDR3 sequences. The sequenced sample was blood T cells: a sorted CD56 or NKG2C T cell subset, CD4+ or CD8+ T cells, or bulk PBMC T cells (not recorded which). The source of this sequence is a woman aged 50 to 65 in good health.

Here the CDR3 reads CSGGEREDYNEQFF. The rearrangement joins TRBV20-1 to TRBJ2-1; TCRdb returns TRBD2, unconfirmable since there is no DNA. The CDR3 has 14 amino acids. The germline V gene encodes CDR1 DFQATT and CDR2 SNEGSKA (reference sequence).